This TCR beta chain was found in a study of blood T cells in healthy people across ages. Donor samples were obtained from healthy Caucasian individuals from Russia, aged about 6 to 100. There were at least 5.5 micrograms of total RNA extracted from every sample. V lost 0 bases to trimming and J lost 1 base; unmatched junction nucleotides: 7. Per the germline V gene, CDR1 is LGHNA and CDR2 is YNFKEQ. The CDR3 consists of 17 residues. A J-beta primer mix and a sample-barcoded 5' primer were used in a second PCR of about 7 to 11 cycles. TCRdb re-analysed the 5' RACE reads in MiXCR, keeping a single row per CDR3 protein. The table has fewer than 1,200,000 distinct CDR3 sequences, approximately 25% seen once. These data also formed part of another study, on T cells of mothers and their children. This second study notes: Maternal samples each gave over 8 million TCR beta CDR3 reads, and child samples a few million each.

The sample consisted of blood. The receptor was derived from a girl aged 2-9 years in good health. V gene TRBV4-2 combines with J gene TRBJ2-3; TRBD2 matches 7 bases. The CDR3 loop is CASSQDDGGTGTDTQYF. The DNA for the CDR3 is TGTGCCAGCAGCCAAGACGACGGGGGGACTGGCACAGATACGCAGTATTTT.